This is a list of T cell receptor beta chains from one sample in a study of blood T cell repertoires in COVID-19. TCRdb keeps only in-frame clones here, not all; method: immunoSEQ multiplex PCR. The sample has fewer than 85,000 clones; roughly 83% are singletons. The specimen was peripheral blood. The source is a woman aged 60-70 years with acute or convalescent COVID-19. Both conserved end residues are part of each CDR3. The D gene is left open where the match is weak. A clone size is listed for some rows: how often the clone was seen (once, few, many), or a class if it is expanded.

size	V	J	D	CDR3	DNA
once	TRBV15	TRBJ1-2	NA	CATSRDFGGVGYTF	TGTGCCACCAGCAGAGATTTCGGCGGGGTTGGCTACACCTTC
NA	TRBV2	TRBJ1-5	NA	CASREAAESNQPQHF	TGTGCCAGCAGGGAGGCGGCAGAGAGCAATCAGCCCCAGCATTTT
NA	TRBV6-1	TRBJ1-6	NA	CASSEVGAPNSPLHF	TGTGCCAGCAGTGAAGTAGGGGCGCCAAATTCACCCCTCCACTTT
NA	TRBV7-9	TRBJ1-5	NA	CASSLYGMGGEQPQHF	TGTGCCAGCAGCTTGTACGGGATGGGGGGGGAACAGCCCCAGCATTTT
NA	TRBV6-5	TRBJ1-1	NA	CASSYAGFGEAFF	TGTGCCAGCAGTTACGCGGGATTCGGGGAAGCTTTCTTT
NA	TRBV15	TRBJ2-1	TRBD1	CATSRDLGQEQFF	TGTGCCACCAGCAGAGATCTGGGACAGGAGCAGTTCTTC
NA	TRBV5-1	TRBJ2-2	TRBD1	CASSYYSQGARAGELFF	TGCGCCAGCAGCTACTACTCACAGGGGGCAAGGGCCGGGGAGCTGTTTTTT
NA	TRBV5-6	TRBJ1-1	TRBD1	CASSLLGGTAVGNTEAFF	TGTGCCAGCAGCTTGTTAGGTGGGACAGCGGTGGGGAACACTGAAGCTTTCTTT
NA	TRBV6-5	TRBJ1-6	NA	CASSYRVRGDSPLHF	TGTGCCAGCAGTTACCGGGTCAGGGGAGATTCACCCCTCCACTTT
NA	TRBV5-4	TRBJ1-1	NA	CASSLWDINTEAFF	TGTGCCAGCAGCTTGTGGGACATAAACACTGAAGCTTTCTTT
NA	TRBV7-9	TRBJ1-4	NA	CASSGGDATNEKLFF	TGTGCCAGCAGCGGAGGGGATGCAACTAATGAAAAACTGTTTTTT
NA	TRBV19	TRBJ1-5	NA	CASRKRPGSQPQHF	TGTGCCAGTAGGAAGAGACCTGGGAGTCAGCCCCAGCATTTT
NA	TRBV25-1	TRBJ2-5	NA	CASRGGVGETQYF	TGTGCCAGCAGAGGGGGTGTCGGAGAGACCCAGTACTTC
NA	TRBV27	TRBJ2-1	TRBD2	CASSFDGLASNEQFF	TGTGCCAGCAGTTTCGACGGACTAGCAAGCAATGAGCAGTTCTTC
NA	TRBV2	TRBJ2-5	NA	CASGRGLQETQYF	TGTGCCAGCGGTAGAGGGCTTCAAGAGACCCAGTACTTC
NA	TRBV19	TRBJ2-7	NA	CASSPRTVSYEQYF	TGTGCCAGTAGTCCCCGGACAGTCTCCTACGAGCAGTACTTC